The TCR beta chain described here comes from a study of tumor-infiltrating lymphocytes in oesophageal squamous cell carcinoma. This clonotype was observed at least ten times. Each CDR3 protein gets one entry after TCRdb re-called the PCR reads with MiXCR. Among 9,500 to 11,000 distinct CDR3 sequences listed, around 53% were seen once. The CDR3 totals 17 residues. V dropped 1 base and J dropped 0 bases, with 14 bases sitting between them. CDR1 is MDHEN and CDR2 is SYDVKM in the germline V gene. V and J are TRBV28 and TRBJ2-3; a weak D match, TRBD2 (6 bases). This receptor was taken from a female donor with esophageal squamous cell carcinoma. Sequences were obtained from esophageal tumor tissue. CDR3 in amino acids: CASSLFSGVLSTDTQYF. The CDR3 DNA sequence: TGTGCCAGCAGTTTATTTAGCGGAGTCTTAAGCACAGATACGCAGTATTTT. Full variable domain (missing parts from reference TRBV28 and TRBJ2-3): DVKVTQSSRYLVKRTGEKVFLECVQDMDHENMFWYRQDPGLGLRLIYFSYDVKMKEKGDIPEGYSVSREKKERFSLILESASTNQTSMYLCASSLFSGVLSTDTQYFGPGTRLTVL.